These 15 T cell receptor beta chains came from one sample sequenced in a study of CD8 T cells in ankylosing spondylitis. Overall study findings and caveats: Characteristic of ankylosing spondylitis blood, it appeared, was a TCR beta motif comprising several highly homologous variants.

Their antigens are not known. TCRdb recomputed calls from the 5' RACE reads with MiXCR, one row per CDR3 protein. The sample lists a few hundred thousand distinct CDR3 sequences, about a fifth occurring once. Sequenced sample: blood, either unsorted or a sorted T cell fraction (not recorded which). The receptors stem from a male donor with ankylosing spondylitis.

The chain is built from TRBV2 and TRBJ2-7; D possibly corresponds to TRBD1 (5 bases). CDR3 size: 14 residues. Germline lookup yields CDR1 SNHLY and CDR2 FYNNEI. Trimming pared 11 bases from V and 6 bases from J, leaving 23 bases between. The CDR3 coding sequence is TGTGCCGGGGCGTTCACCCGGCTCCCCCCCGAGCAGTACTTC. Protein: CAGAFTRLPPEQYF.

This clonotype was counted between two and nine times. The chain links TRBV6-1 to TRBJ1-2; a weak D match, TRBD1 (5 bases). The CDR3 is 13 residues long. In germline, CDR1 is MNHNS, CDR2 SASEGT. V lost 7 bases, J lost 5 bases, and 14 bases lay in between. The CDR3 here is CASNLGAEYGYTF. The CDR3 nucleotides read TGTGCCAGCAACCTCGGGGCGGAGTATGGCTACACCTTC.

This clonotype was recorded at least ten times. The gene calls are TRBV5-1 and TRBJ1-2; possible D gene TRBD1, 5 bases. CDR1 SGHRS and CDR2 YFSETQ come from the germline V gene. The CDR3 is 15 residues long. V gave up 1 base and J gave up 4 bases, with 14 bases separating them. CDR3 DNA: TGCGCCAGCAGCTTGCAACCCAGCGGGGGCTATGGCTACACCTTC. This sequence encodes CASSLQPSGGYGYTF. Drawing the rest from reference TRBV5-1 and TRBJ1-2, the complete variable domain is KAGVTQTPRYLIKTRGQQVTLSCSPISGHRSVSWYQQTPGQGLQFLFEYFSETQRNKGNFPGRFSGRQFSNSRSEMNVSTLELGDSALYLCASSLQPSGGYGYTFGSGTRLTVV.

The rearrangement joins TRBV20-1 to TRBJ2-5, with TRBD2 matching over 9 bases. The CDR3 is 14 residues long. V shed 0 bases and J 4 bases; nucleotides not matched to a gene: 3. Looked up from germline, CDR1 is DFQATT and CDR2 is SNEGSKA (reference sequence). The CDR3 DNA reads TGCAGTGCTAGAGATAGCGGGAGTGGAGAGACCCAGTACTTC. Amino acid sequence: CSARDSGSGETQYF.

This clonotype showed up many times. This sequence joins TRBV10-1 and TRBJ2-5; D gene uncertain. V was clipped by 3 bases and J by 4 bases, with 6 bases between them. The CDR3 is made up of 12 amino acids. Per germline, CDR1 WNHNN and CDR2 SYGVQD (reference sequence). CDR3 coding DNA: TGCGCCAGCAGTGATACGGGAGAGACCCAGTACTTC. It encodes CASSDTGETQYF.

The rearrangement joins TRBV9 to TRBJ2-2, with D hard to call. Germline values: CDR1 SGDLS, CDR2 YYNGEE. This CDR3 region has 14 residues. Trimming stripped 4 bases from V and 6 bases from J, with 13 bases between. The CDR3, as DNA: TGTGCCAGCAGCTACACAACCTCCGCCGGGGAGCTGTTTTTT. Residues: CASSYTTSAGELFF.

The gene calls are TRBV29-1 and TRBJ2-1; D possibly matches TRBD1 or TRBD2 (5 bases each). The CDR3 length is 10 residues. V was trimmed by 2 bases and J by 12 bases, leaving 8 bases between them. Germline CDR1 is SQVTM and CDR2 is ANQGSEA. The CDR3 protein is CSVEWGSQFF. For the CDR3, the DNA is TGCAGCGTTGAATGGGGGTCGCAGTTCTTC.

This clonotype turned up a few times. The CDR3 region has the DNA TGTGCCAGCAGAGTCGGACAGGGGGCCTATCAGCCCCAGCATTTT. Its translation: CASRVGQGAYQPQHF. V and J are TRBV12-3 or TRBV12-4 and TRBJ1-5, with 11 nucleotides matching TRBD1. V trimming: 6 bases; J trimming: 5 bases; junction bases outside the gene matches: 6. CDR3 length: 15 amino acids.

This chain joins TRBV19 and TRBJ2-1; 7 bases fit TRBD2. Unmatched junction bases numbered 8, after V lost 5 bases and J lost 1 base. The CDR3 totals 16 residues. Per germline, CDR1 LNHDA and CDR2 SQIVND (reference sequence). In DNA form, the CDR3 reads TGTGCCAGTAGTTTGTCGGCGGGAGCATCCTACAATGAGCAGTTCTTC. It specifies CASSLSAGASYNEQFF.

This clonotype came up a few times. J is TRBJ2-7 and V is TRBV3-1, with TRBD2 as a possible D gene (6 bases). V was pared by 2 bases and J by 2 bases, with 10 bases between. CDR1 is LGHDT, CDR2 YNNKEL, per germline (reference sequence). The CDR3 runs to 14 residues. CDR3 bases: TGTGCCAGCAGCCAAAACGGGAGCCCCTACGAGCAGTACTTC. Translated, it gives CASSQNGSPYEQYF.

In this sample, this clonotype turned up a few times. The gene calls are TRBV20-1 and TRBJ2-5, with 13 bases matching TRBD2. Germline CDR1 reads DFQATT; CDR2 reads SNEGSKA (reference sequence). The CDR3 runs 18 residues. The V segment lost 3 bases and the J segment 0 bases; nucleotides outside the gene matches: 10. The CDR3 coding sequence is TGCAGTGCTAGGTTTACTAGCGGGAGGGCCCTCGACCAAGAGACCCAGTACTTC. Residues: CSARFTSGRALDQETQYF.

This clonotype was found a few times. V usage is TRBV5-1 and J usage is TRBJ2-3, with no clear D. The germline V gene encodes CDR1 SGHRS and CDR2 YFSETQ. The CDR3 totals 14 residues. V lost 0 bases to trimming and J lost 2 bases, with 7 bases between them. The CDR3 coding sequence is TGCGCCAGCAGCTTGGAACAGTCCACAGATACGCAGTATTTT. Translated: CASSLEQSTDTQYF.

The rearrangement uses TRBV5-1 and TRBJ2-5; D possibly matches TRBD1 or TRBD2 (6 bases each). The V end was cut by 4 bases, the J end by 4 bases, with 11 bases between. This CDR3 region has 13 residues. Germline V gene sequence: CDR1 SGHRS, CDR2 YFSETQ. The CDR3 region has the DNA TGCGCCAGCAGCCACGAGGGGGGAGAGACCCAGTACTTC. Translation: CASSHEGGETQYF.

This rearrangement joins TRBV9 to TRBJ2-1; D is ambiguous. The V and J ends lost 3 bases and 0 bases respectively, with 7 bases between them. This CDR3 has 14 residues. CDR1 is SGDLS, CDR2 YYNGEE, per germline. As DNA, the CDR3 is TGTGCCAGCAGCGCCGCTAGCTCCTACAATGAGCAGTTCTTC. The encoded protein is CASSAASSYNEQFF.

The rearrangement uses TRBV7-3 and TRBJ1-1, with D unclear. Germline loops: CDR1 SGHTA, CDR2 FQGTGA. The CDR3 extends over 15 amino acids. Trimming removed 2 bases from V and 1 base from J, with 11 bases in between. CDR3 sequence: CASSLEAWGNTEAFF. The CDR3 DNA is TGTGCCAGCAGCTTAGAGGCGTGGGGGAACACTGAAGCTTTCTTT. Variable domain in full (rest from reference TRBV7-3 and TRBJ1-1): GAGVSQTPSNKVTEKGKYVELRCDPISGHTALYWYRQSLGQGPEFLIYFQGTGAADDSGLPNDRFFAVRPEGSVSTLKIQRTERGDSAVYLCASSLEAWGNTEAFFGQGTRLTVV.